The text below deals with one T cell receptor beta chain. Methods used by the authors: Amplification of reference gene primers provided the estimated nucleated cell counts. The assay was immunoSEQ multiplex PCR, and TCRdb's table has in-frame clones only and misses some. That table furnishes V, J and clone size, whereas the DNA furnished D and trimming. The sample has 180,000 or so clones, around 76% seen once. These data are taken from a study of blood T cell repertoires in COVID-19. At the level of the study: From T cells, B-cell-depleted T cells, or PBMCs came the material, which was cDNA or gDNA.

J lost 5 bases, V lost 2 bases, and 7 bases had no gene match. Germline CDR1 and CDR2: SGHNT and YYREEE (reference sequence). The CDR3 runs to 15 residues. The chain combines TRBV5-4 with TRBJ2-1; 7 positions match TRBD2. This receptor was obtained from a woman in her forties or fifties with active or convalescent COVID-19. The sequenced sample was peripheral blood. The CDR3 nucleotides are TGTGCCAGCAGCTTCTGGGCTAGCGGCCACAATGAGCAGTTCTTC. Translation: CASSFWASGHNEQFF.